A single sample is the source of the 6 T cell receptor beta chains below, sequenced in a study of Ad26.COV2.S vaccination and SARS-CoV-2 variants. Treatment specified: about 20 received Ad26.COV2.S at low or high dose, single or two shots; 5 received placebo; per-sample allocation not given. All samples were drawn on day 63, counting from the first vaccine or placebo injection. Assay: immunoSEQ multiplex PCR; the TCRdb copy retains only in-frame clones and omits some. The top ten clones hold about 10% of a sample with 300,000 to 400,000 clones, about 88% of them seen once. The sample here was peripheral blood, taken in a trial of Ad26.COV2.S vaccine versus placebo. The receptors stem from a person between 18 and 65 years old who received the Ad26.COV2.S COVID-19 vaccine or a placebo.

The rearrangement uses TRBV7-9 and TRBJ2-7; 11 nucleotides match TRBD1. The CDR3 is 15 amino acids. The J segment lost 5 bases and the V segment lost 5 bases, leaving 8 bases of the junction unmatched. Looked up from germline, CDR1 is SEHNR and CDR2 is FQNEAQ (reference sequence). In DNA, the CDR3 is TGTGCCAGCAGCCCCAACGGACAGGGGGCGGACGAGCAGTACTTC. This encodes CASSPNGQGADEQYF.

The chain's CDR3 is CASSFPGQGGEKLFF. The CDR3 DNA reads as TGTGCCAGCAGCTTCCCCGGACAGGGTGGGGAAAAACTGTTTTTT. The V gene is TRBV11-3, the J gene TRBJ1-4; 8 bases are shared with TRBD1. CDR3 size: 15 residues. V was pared by 3 bases and J by 8 bases, with 8 bases of the junction left unmatched. Germline lookup yields CDR1 SGHNT and CDR2 YENEEA. Looking up the rest from reference TRBV11-3 and TRBJ1-4 gives the full variable domain: EAGVVQSPRYKIIEKKQPVAFWCNPISGHNTLYWYLQNLGQGPELLIRYENEEAVDDSQLPKDRFSAERLKGVDSTLKIQPAELGDSAVYLCASSFPGQGGEKLFFGSGTQLSVL.

The chain recombines TRBV19 with TRBJ2-5, with a weak D call TRBD1 (6 bases). The CDR3 is 15 amino acids. V lost 3 bases and J lost 2, with 13 bases in between. Germline V gene sequence: CDR1 LNHDA, CDR2 SQIVND (reference sequence). Here the CDR3 reads CASSIGGGQQETQYF. CDR3 bases: TGTGCCAGTAGTATTGGGGGCGGGCAGCAAGAGACCCAGTACTTC.

The chain recombines TRBV9 with TRBJ2-3, with TRBD2 as a possible D gene (5 bases). Germline CDR1 is SGDLS and CDR2 is YYNGEE. The germline V and J ends were trimmed by 0 bases and 0 bases, with 14 bases remaining between them. CDR3 length equals 17 residues. CDR3 sequence: CASSVGGWRTSTDTQYF. The CDR3 bases are TGTGCCAGCAGCGTAGGAGGTTGGCGGACTAGCACAGATACGCAGTATTTT. Complete variable domain (other parts from reference TRBV9 and TRBJ2-3): DSGVTQTPKHLITATGQRVTLRCSPRSGDLSVYWYQQSLDQGLQFLIQYYNGEERAKGNILERFSAQQFPDLHSELNLSSLELGDSALYFCASSVGGWRTSTDTQYFGPGTRLTVL.

Worth noting for this clone: Other nucleotide sequences from this sample produce the same CDR3. V usage is TRBV4-3 and J usage is TRBJ2-2; no firm D call. Deletions cut 0 bases from V and 1 base from J, with 3 bases between. The CDR3 consists of 14 residues. Germline CDR1 and CDR2: LGHNA and YSLEER. The CDR3 reads CASSQEGNTGELFF. The DNA for the CDR3 is TGCGCCAGCAGCCAAGAAGGGAACACCGGGGAGCTGTTTTTT.

V and J are TRBV11-3 and TRBJ1-1; TRBD1 aligns across 8 bases. V shed 5 bases, J shed 0 bases, and the junction held 8 bases outside the gene matches. Germline V gene data show CDR1 as SGHNT and CDR2 as YENEEA. CDR3 length: 16 residues. The CDR3 sequence is CASSARTGSMNTEAFF. In nucleotides, the CDR3 is TGTGCCAGCAGCGCCCGGACAGGGAGCATGAACACTGAAGCTTTCTTT.